One sample yielded the 9 T cell receptor beta chains listed below, sequenced in a study of T-cell memory formation after mild COVID-19. TCRdb fed the 5' RACE reads into MiXCR, producing one record per CDR3 protein. The sample lists roughly 170,000 distinct CDR3 sequences, roughly 23% occurring once. Sequencing was carried out using PBMCs or a T cell subset sorted from them (not recorded which). The receptors come from an adult woman who had mild COVID-19 (a few samples of this study predate the infection). Cell type and time point are not known.

This clonotype came up a few times. V is TRBV3-1 and J is TRBJ2-2; 9 bases fit TRBD2. CDR3 size: 18 residues. Germline V gene data show CDR1 as LGHDT and CDR2 as YNNKEL (reference sequence). The V gene end was trimmed by 0 bases and the J gene end by 4 bases; junction bases not matched to a gene: 9. The CDR3 sequence is CASSQDLLRGGPTGELFF. The CDR3 DNA follows: TGTGCCAGCAGCCAAGATTTACTGCGGGGGGGCCCCACCGGGGAGCTGTTTTTT.

This clonotype came up a few times. V is TRBV7-9 and J is TRBJ2-1; TRBD2 matches at 8 bases. The CDR3 has 15 residues. The V segment lost 1 base and the J segment 8 bases; nucleotides outside the gene matches: 7. CDR1 and CDR2 from the germline V gene are SEHNR and FQNEAQ (reference sequence). This CDR3 reads CASSLEAGEAHEQFF. CDR3 nucleotides: TGTGCCAGCAGCTTAGAAGCGGGGGAGGCGCATGAGCAGTTCTTC.

This clonotype was seen more than once but under ten times. The V and J genes are TRBV5-5 and TRBJ2-2, with TRBD2 matching over 8 bases. The CDR3 totals 16 residues. Germline CDR1 is SGHKS and CDR2 is YYEKEE (reference sequence). V was pared by 4 bases and J by 6 bases, with 11 bases of the junction left unmatched. The CDR3 DNA is TGTGCCAGCAGCCGGTATCAGACTAGCGTCTCCGGGGAGCTGTTTTTT. This encodes CASSRYQTSVSGELFF.

The chain recombines TRBV9 with TRBJ2-7, with TRBD1 identical over 10 bases. V dropped 3 bases and J dropped 3; count of bases not matched to a gene: 9. The CDR3 spans 16 residues. Per the germline V gene, CDR1 is SGDLS and CDR2 is YYNGEE. In nucleotides, the CDR3 is TGTGCCAGCAGCGGAGGACAGGGGGGGGTCGTCTACGAGCAGTACTTC. It yields the protein CASSGGQGGVVYEQYF.

This clonotype was observed a handful of times. The V gene is TRBV12-3 or TRBV12-4, the J gene TRBJ2-3, with 9 bases fitting TRBD2. The CDR3 runs 15 residues. V shed 1 base and J 4 bases; nucleotides not matched to a gene: 3. This CDR3 reads CASSLDAGGSDTQYF. In DNA, the CDR3 is TGTGCCAGCAGTTTAGATGCGGGGGGGTCAGATACGCAGTATTTT.

This clonotype appeared a few times. The chain links TRBV3-1 to TRBJ1-1, with a possible D match to TRBD1 (6 bases). With 2 bases removed from V and 0 bases from J, the gap between germline ends came to 19 bases. This CDR3 has 18 amino acids. Per the germline V gene, CDR1 is LGHDT and CDR2 is YNNKEL (reference sequence). This chain's CDR3 is CASSQLPLRTELNTEAFF. The DNA of the CDR3 is TGTGCCAGCAGCCAATTACCTCTACGGACAGAGCTGAACACTGAAGCTTTCTTT.

This clonotype was seen a handful of times. This chain links TRBV4-1 with TRBJ1-3, with TRBD1 as a possible D gene (5 bases). This CDR3 is built from 15 residues. CDR1 is MGHRA, CDR2 YSYEKL, per germline. Trimming took 2 bases from V and 0 from J, leaving 8 bases between them. The CDR3 DNA reads TGCGCCAGCAGCCAAAGAGACAGCTCTGGAAACACCATATATTTT. Amino acid sequence: CASSQRDSSGNTIYF.

This clonotype came up a few times. The chain has TRBV28 and TRBJ2-1; no definite D call. Germline CDR1 MDHEN, CDR2 SYDVKM. The CDR3 sequence is 16 residues long. The V end lost 5 bases, the J end lost 0 bases, and 14 bases lay between the germline ends. This CDR3 is CASSPASGPSYNEQFF. The CDR3 coding sequence is TGTGCCAGCAGTCCTGCTTCGGGTCCCTCCTACAATGAGCAGTTCTTC.

This clonotype was observed a handful of times. The chain combines TRBV5-8 with TRBJ1-1; TRBD1 matches at 9 bases. V dropped 2 bases and J dropped 5; count of bases not matched to a gene: 10. Germline V gene sequence: CDR1 SGHTS, CDR2 YDEGEE. The CDR3 runs 16 residues. CDR3 loop: CASSLLTRTGETEAFF. The CDR3 nucleotides read TGTGCCAGCAGCTTACTGACCAGGACAGGGGAAACTGAAGCTTTCTTT.